This is a list of T cell receptor beta chains from one sample in a study of OX40 agonist ivuxolimab in advanced cancers. The data were produced by immunoSEQ multiplex PCR, yet TCRdb's version contains in-frame clones alone and is incomplete. Here the sample spans 100,000 to 110,000 clones, about 89% being singletons. Specimen: CD4+ or CD8+ T cells sorted from blood, collected in a trial of the OX40 agonist ivuxolimab. The receptor set was obtained from an adult with an advanced solid tumor such as melanoma, head and neck, liver or kidney cancer. The CDR3 runs from the conserved cysteine through the conserved F or W. The order of the fields is V gene, D gene, clone size, J gene, CDR3 DNA, CDR3 protein. D genes are given only for firm matches. Clone size, where shown, is once, few, many, or a class for clones that have expanded.

V: TRBV19; D: NA; size: once; J: TRBJ1-2; DNA: TGTGCCAGTAGCAGGGACGCCTATGGCTACACCTTC; CDR3: CASSRDAYGYTF
V: TRBV9; D: NA; size: NA; J: TRBJ2-7; DNA: TGTGCCAGCAGCGCCCTGGGGGGGGCTTCCTACGAGCAGTACTTC; CDR3: CASSALGGASYEQYF
V: TRBV6-5; D: TRBD1; size: NA; J: TRBJ2-7; DNA: TGTGCCAGCACCTCGACAGGGGGAAATTCCTACGAGCAGTACTTC; CDR3: CASTSTGGNSYEQYF
V: TRBV7-9; D: TRBD1; size: NA; J: TRBJ2-1; DNA: TGTGCCAGCATCGACAGGGGGCTCTCAAATGAGCAGTTCTTC; CDR3: CASIDRGLSNEQFF
V: TRBV5-6; D: NA; size: NA; J: TRBJ1-6; DNA: TGTGCCAGCAGCCTGGGCAGGAATAATTCACCCCTCCACTTT; CDR3: CASSLGRNNSPLHF
V: TRBV5-1; D: NA; size: NA; J: TRBJ2-1; DNA: TGCGCCAACACTCAATTTTACAATGAGCAGTTCTTC; CDR3: CANTQFYNEQFF
V: TRBV7-3; D: TRBD1; size: NA; J: TRBJ2-1; DNA: TGTGCCAGCAGCTCGGGACAGGGTTGGGACAATGAGCAGTTCTTC; CDR3: CASSSGQGWDNEQFF
V: TRBV7-2; D: NA; size: NA; J: TRBJ1-2; DNA: TGTGCCAGCAGCTTAGAAGGGGGTAACTATGGCTACACCTTC; CDR3: CASSLEGGNYGYTF
V: TRBV18; D: NA; size: NA; J: TRBJ1-1; DNA: TGTGCCAGCTCACCGCTGGGGGACACTGAAGCTTTCTTT; CDR3: CASSPLGDTEAFF
V: TRBV7-9; D: NA; size: NA; J: TRBJ1-2; DNA: TGTGCCAGCAGCTTAGACAGGGCCCAGATCGCGTATGGCTACACCTTC; CDR3: CASSLDRAQIAYGYTF
V: TRBV6-5; D: TRBD1; size: NA; J: TRBJ1-2; DNA: TGTGCCAGCAGTTCTTGGACAGGGAACTATGGCTACACCTTC; CDR3: CASSSWTGNYGYTF
V: TRBV28; D: TRBD1; size: NA; J: TRBJ1-2; DNA: TGTGCCAGCACAGGGGGCGATAACTATGGCTACACCTTC; CDR3: CASTGGDNYGYTF
V: TRBV11-2; D: TRBD1; size: NA; J: TRBJ1-3; DNA: TGTGCCAGCAGCTTTGACAGGGGGCCAGGAAACACCATATATTTT; CDR3: CASSFDRGPGNTIYF
V: TRBV6-6; D: NA; size: NA; J: TRBJ2-1; DNA: TGTGCCAGCAGCACTAGAAGCAATGAGCAGTTCTTC; CDR3: CASSTRSNEQFF
V: TRBV19; D: TRBD1; size: NA; J: TRBJ1-1; DNA: TGTGCCAGTAGTGTACGATTTCAGGGGGCTGAAGCTTTCTTT; CDR3: CASSVRFQGAEAFF
V: TRBV27; D: TRBD1; size: NA; J: TRBJ2-1; DNA: TGTGCCAGCAGCCCCAGGCTTTCGGGGCGGGACAGGGGGCTGTCTGAGCAGTTCTTC; CDR3: CASSPRLSGRDRGLSEQFF
V: TRBV18; D: NA; size: NA; J: TRBJ2-7; DNA: TGTGCCAGCTCACCAACCCCCGGGGTAGCGCGCTACGAGCAGTACTTC; CDR3: CASSPTPGVARYEQYF
V: TRBV7-9; D: TRBD2; size: NA; J: TRBJ2-3; DNA: TGTGCCAGCAGTCGGACTAGCGGGGGGCCGGGTACGCAGTATTTT; CDR3: CASSRTSGGPGTQYF
V: TRBV5-4; D: NA; size: NA; J: TRBJ1-2; DNA: TGTGCCAGCAGCCTAGGACAGAACTATGGCTACACCTTC; CDR3: CASSLGQNYGYTF
V: TRBV5-1; D: TRBD1; size: NA; J: TRBJ1-4; DNA: TGCGCCAGCAGCTTCCAGGGGGCAGGAGAAAAACTGTTTTTT; CDR3: CASSFQGAGEKLFF